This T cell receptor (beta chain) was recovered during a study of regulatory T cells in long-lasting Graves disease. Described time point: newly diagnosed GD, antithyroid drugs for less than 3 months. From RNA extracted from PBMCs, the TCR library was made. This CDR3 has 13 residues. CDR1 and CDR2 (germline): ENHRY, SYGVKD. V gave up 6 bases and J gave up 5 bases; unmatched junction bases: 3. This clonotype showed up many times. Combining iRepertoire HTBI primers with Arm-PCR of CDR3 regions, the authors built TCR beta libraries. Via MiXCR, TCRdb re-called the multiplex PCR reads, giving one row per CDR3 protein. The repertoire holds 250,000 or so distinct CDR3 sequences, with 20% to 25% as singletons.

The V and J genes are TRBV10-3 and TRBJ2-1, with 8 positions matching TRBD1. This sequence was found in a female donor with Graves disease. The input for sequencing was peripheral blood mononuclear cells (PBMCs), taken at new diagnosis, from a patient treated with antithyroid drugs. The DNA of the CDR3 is TGTGCCATCAGGCCAGGGGGCAACAATGAGCAGTTCTTC. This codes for CAIRPGGNNEQFF.